This TCR beta chain came from a study of cytomegalovirus exposure and HLA in healthy donors. The CDR3 runs 15 residues. V was pared by 7 bases and J by 2 bases, with 10 bases of the junction left unmatched. Germline CDR1 reads SEHNR; CDR2 reads FQNEAQ (reference sequence). PCR primers comprised 60 Vbeta and 13 Jbeta primers. The repertoire was sequenced with immunoSEQ multiplex PCR; TCRdb's copy has only in-frame clones and lacks some. This table lists 100,000 to 150,000 clones. The sequence was obtained from a man in his forties in good health and CMV-seronegative. The chain carries TRBV7-9 and TRBJ2-5; TRBD2 matches at 7 bases. The specimen sequenced was PBMCs. This CDR3 reads CASTRGAGAQETQYF. CDR3 DNA: TGTGCCAGCACCCGAGGTGCGGGAGCTCAAGAGACCCAGTACTTC.